The 18 T cell receptor beta chains reported below all come from one sample, sequenced in a study of blood T cell repertoires in COVID-19. Some clones are missing from TCRdb's copy, which holds only in-frame ones; the method was immunoSEQ multiplex PCR. The table lists around 190,000 clones, more than 65% of them singletons. Sequenced material: PBMCs or T cells enriched from blood (not recorded which). The source of these receptors is a woman aged 45 to 65 with acute COVID-19.

This chain uses TRBV18 with TRBJ2-3; TRBD1 matches at 8 bases. Losses at the gene ends were 3 bases for V and 7 bases for J; bases not matched to a gene: 9. CDR1 is KGHSH and CDR2 is LQKENI in the germline V gene. This CDR3 region has 15 residues. The CDR3 DNA is TGTGCCAGCTCACCCCGGGACAGGCCCCAATATACGCAGTATTTT. Translating gives CASSPRDRPQYTQYF.

This clone was detected only once. The rearrangement links TRBV9 to TRBJ2-2, with 7 positions matching TRBD2. The CDR3 covers 16 residues. The ends lost 2 bases at V and 1 base at J; junction bases unmatched: 5. The germline V gene encodes CDR1 SGDLS and CDR2 YYNGEE. CDR3 region: CASSVFPGGNTGELFF. Here the CDR3 DNA reads TGTGCCAGCAGCGTCTTTCCGGGGGGGAACACCGGGGAGCTGTTTTTT. The full variable domain, in which reference TRBV9 and TRBJ2-2 provide the parts outside the CDR3, is DSGVTQTPKHLITATGQRVTLRCSPRSGDLSVYWYQQSLDQGLQFLIQYYNGEERAKGNILERFSAQQFPDLHSELNLSSLELGDSALYFCASSVFPGGNTGELFFGEGSRLTVL.

The V gene is TRBV19, the J gene TRBJ2-1, with TRBD2 matching 7 bases. Germline loops: CDR1 LNHDA, CDR2 SQIVND (reference sequence). Germline trimming cut 3 bases from V and 7 bases from J; bases unmatched to any gene: 15. The CDR3 runs 17 residues. CDR3 in DNA: TGTGCCAGTAGTATCCCACCGACTAGCAGTGCAAGGAATGAGCAGTTCTTC. Its translation is CASSIPPTSSARNEQFF.

This chain connects TRBV24-1 to TRBJ1-2; 8 nucleotides agree with TRBD1. V lost 4 bases, J lost 8 bases, and 8 bases stayed unmatched. Per germline, CDR1 KGHDR and CDR2 SFDVKD. CDR3 length equals 14 residues. The CDR3 coding sequence is TGTGCCACCAGTGACCTGGACAGGGAGGCCGGCTACACCTTC. Residues: CATSDLDREAGYTF.

This clone was seen more than once but under ten times. The chain links TRBV9 to TRBJ2-3; D might be TRBD2 (5 bases). V gave up 2 bases and J gave up 0 bases, with 13 bases separating them. This CDR3 is built from 16 residues. Germline V gene lookup returns CDR1 SGDLS and CDR2 YYNGEE. CDR3: CASSVLSVGSTDTQYF. In DNA, the CDR3 is TGTGCCAGCAGCGTCCTTAGCGTAGGAAGCACAGATACGCAGTATTTT.

The chain uses TRBV7-6 and TRBJ1-4; D not certain. CDR1 and CDR2 from the germline V gene are SGHVS and FNYEAQ. V was trimmed by 4 bases and J by 4 bases, leaving 19 bases between them. CDR3 length equals 17 residues. The CDR3 loop is CASSSLESRIINEKLFF. The CDR3 DNA sequence: TGTGCCAGCAGCTCACTAGAATCCAGGATCATTAATGAAAAACTGTTTTTT.

The chain recombines TRBV28 with TRBJ2-5; 8 nucleotides match TRBD2. V shed 5 bases and J 3 bases; nucleotides not matched to a gene: 17. This CDR3 comprises 18 residues. The germline CDR1 and CDR2 sequences are MDHEN and SYDVKM. The CDR3 coding sequence is TGTGCCAGCAGTCCCCACCCTGGAGCGGGGGCCGCCAAAGAGACCCAGTACTTC. It encodes CASSPHPGAGAAKETQYF.

The chain uses TRBV7-6 and TRBJ1-5; tentative D call: TRBD1 (5 bases). The length of the CDR3 is 15 residues. Germline CDR1 is SGHVS and CDR2 is FNYEAQ. The V gene lost 4 bases and the J gene lost 5 bases, with 15 bases spanning the gap. CDR3 coding DNA: TGTGCCAGCAGCTCCAGCGGGGGGAGAGATCAGCCCCAGCATTTT. Translation: CASSSSGGRDQPQHF. Filled out from reference TRBV7-6 and TRBJ1-5, the complete variable domain reads GAGVSQSPRYKVTKRGQDVALRCDPISGHVSLYWYRQALGQGPEFLTYFNYEAQQDKSGLPNDRFSAERPEGSISTLTIQRTEQRDSAMYRCASSSSGGRDQPQHFGDGTRLSIL.

V is TRBV19 and J is TRBJ2-1; no clear D. The CDR3 runs 16 residues. In germline, CDR1 is LNHDA, CDR2 SQIVND (reference sequence). The V end lost 3 bases, the J end lost 2 bases, and 14 bases lay between the germline ends. Here the CDR3 reads CASSMVDAETYNEQFF. The CDR3 DNA is TGTGCCAGTAGTATGGTAGACGCGGAAACCTACAATGAGCAGTTCTTC.

The V and J genes are TRBV28 and TRBJ2-5; TRBD1 aligns across 7 bases. Per germline, CDR1 MDHEN and CDR2 SYDVKM. The CDR3 length is 15 residues. Trimming took 0 bases from V and 5 from J; bases not matched to a gene: 6. CDR3 in DNA: TGTGCCAGCAGTTTATGGAGGGGGCGCTCGGAGACCCAGTACTTC. It specifies CASSLWRGRSETQYF. Full variable domain (outside the CDR3, taken from reference TRBV28 and TRBJ2-5): DVKVTQSSRYLVKRTGEKVFLECVQDMDHENMFWYRQDPGLGLRLIYFSYDVKMKEKGDIPEGYSVSREKKERFSLILESASTNQTSMYLCASSLWRGRSETQYFGPGTRLLVL.

The chain employs TRBV7-2 and TRBJ2-3; TRBD1 might be the D (5 bases). This CDR3 spans 14 amino acids. The V gene lost 1 base and the J gene lost 9 bases, with 14 bases spanning the gap. From germline, CDR1 is SGHTA and CDR2 FQGNSA. In DNA form, the CDR3 reads TGTGCCAGCAGCTTAGGACTGCAGGGTGAGACGCAGTATTTT. Protein: CASSLGLQGETQYF.

The J gene is TRBJ1-5, the V gene TRBV18, with TRBD1 matching over 8 bases. Trimming took 6 bases from V and 4 from J; bases not matched to a gene: 11. The CDR3 sequence is 16 residues long. Germline CDR1 reads KGHSH; CDR2 reads LQKENI. The DNA of the CDR3 is TGTGCCAGCTCGAGCTTGGGACAGGATGGGAATCAGCCCCAGCATTTT. As protein: CASSSLGQDGNQPQHF.

This clone was seen a few times. This chain links TRBV5-1 with TRBJ2-5; D is possibly TRBD2 (5 bases). Per germline, CDR1 SGHRS and CDR2 YFSETQ. The CDR3 has 12 residues. Trimming shortened V by 4 bases and J by 1 base, and 5 bases separated the two germline ends. The chain's CDR3 is CASSGSQETQYF. CDR3 DNA sequence: TGCGCCAGCAGCGGGAGCCAAGAGACCCAGTACTTC.

The chain is built from TRBV6-5 and TRBJ1-1; D gene ambiguous. Germline values: CDR1 MNHEY, CDR2 SVGAGI. The CDR3 runs to 15 residues. V lost 0 bases to trimming and J lost 0 bases, with 8 bases between them. The CDR3 is CASSYSWQLNTEAFF. The CDR3 DNA sequence: TGTGCCAGCAGTTACTCGTGGCAGTTGAACACTGAAGCTTTCTTT.

This chain links TRBV11-2 with TRBJ2-5, with 8 bases identical to TRBD2. Trimming cost V 5 bases and J 1 base; bases outside gene matches: 15. Looked up from germline, CDR1 is SGHAT and CDR2 is FQNNGV. CDR3 length equals 18 residues. In DNA form, the CDR3 reads TGTGCCAGCAGCACGCGCCGGACCATACTAGCGGCCCAAGAGACCCAGTACTTC. As protein: CASSTRRTILAAQETQYF.

The DNA for the CDR3 is TGTGCCAGCACAGCCCCGCGGGGGGCAGATACGCAGTATTTT. Its protein product is CASTAPRGADTQYF. The chain couples TRBV6-5 to TRBJ2-3; 8 nucleotides agree with TRBD2. V was clipped by 7 bases and J by 4 bases; unmatched bases: 7. Per the germline V gene, CDR1 is MNHEY and CDR2 is SVGAGI. The CDR3 consists of 14 residues.

This chain links TRBV11-2 with TRBJ1-1; 12 bases map to TRBD1. J lost 11 bases, V lost 1 base, and 8 bases had no gene match. CDR1 and CDR2 (germline): SGHAT, FQNNGV. The CDR3 extends over 15 amino acids. The CDR3 coding sequence is TGTGCCAGCAGCTTAGCTCCGGGACAGGGGGCGGGGGCTTTCTTT. Protein sequence: CASSLAPGQGAGAFF.

The gene calls are TRBV18 and TRBJ2-5, with 9 positions matching TRBD2. The CDR3 has 18 residues. Germline V CDR1 and CDR2: KGHSH, LQKENI. J gave up 3 bases and V 2 bases, and 13 bases lay outside the gene matches. CDR3 DNA: TGTGCCAGCTCACCAGTAATTCGCCAGCGGGGGGCTGAAGAGACCCAGTACTTC. Residues: CASSPVIRQRGAEETQYF.